A single sample is the source of the 29 T cell receptor beta chains below, sequenced in a study of regulatory T cells in long-lasting Graves disease. Time point indicated: newly diagnosed GD, antithyroid drugs for less than 3 months. RNA isolated from PBMCs was used to make the TCR library. Arm-PCR of CDR3 regions and iRepertoire HTBI primers were used to build TCR beta libraries. From the multiplex PCR reads, TCRdb called clonotypes with MiXCR, one entry per CDR3 protein. The sample has about 440,000 distinct CDR3 sequences; 15% are singletons. This sample was shared with a second study, whose subject was T cells in Graves' hyperthyroidism and ophthalmopathy.

Sequences were derived from peripheral blood mononuclear cells (PBMCs), sampled at new diagnosis, from a patient treated with antithyroid drugs. Receptors originate from a young woman with Graves disease.

This clonotype appeared many times. CDR3 loop: CAISDPPRSAHNEQFF. Written as DNA, the CDR3 is TGTGCCATCAGTGACCCGCCCAGGTCGGCCCACAATGAGCAGTTCTTC. V gene TRBV10-3 combines with J gene TRBJ2-1; no clear D. V dropped 3 bases and J dropped 5 bases, with 17 bases sitting between them. The CDR3 consists of 16 residues. Germline assignment: CDR1 ENHRY and CDR2 SYGVKD.

This clonotype was detected many times. The V gene is TRBV18, the J gene TRBJ2-1; 8 nucleotides line up with TRBD2. Trimming at V came to 3 bases and at J to 6 bases, leaving 7 bases not matched to a gene. CDR1 KGHSH and CDR2 LQKENI come from the germline V gene. This CDR3 spans 15 amino acids. The CDR3 spells CASSPPGLDTNEQFF. As DNA, the CDR3 is TGTGCCAGCTCACCCCCGGGACTAGATACCAATGAGCAGTTCTTC.

This clonotype was counted ten times or more. The rearrangement links TRBV12-3 or TRBV12-4 to TRBJ2-6, with D hard to call. CDR3 length: 15 amino acids. V lost 11 bases to trimming and J lost 0 bases, with 14 bases between them. CDR3 amino acids: CAVSLGYSGANVLTF. The DNA of the CDR3 is TGTGCCGTTAGTCTTGGGTACTCTGGGGCCAACGTCCTGACTTTC.

The chain is built from TRBV19 and TRBJ2-7, with 7 bases lining up with TRBD1. Germline CDR1 and CDR2: LNHDA and SQIVND (reference sequence). J lost 2 bases, V lost 5 bases, and 9 bases had no gene match. This CDR3 region has 15 residues. This CDR3 is CASSGLTGKPYEQYF. The CDR3 DNA follows: TGTGCCAGTAGTGGGCTGACAGGGAAACCCTACGAGCAGTACTTC.

Remarks on this clonotype: This clone may be a read error of a much larger clone one base away. The V call is TRBV12-3 or TRBV12-4, the J call TRBJ2-1; TRBD2 aligns across 7 bases. The CDR3 loop spans 15 amino acids. The J segment lost 7 bases and the V segment lost 8 bases, leaving 14 bases of the junction unmatched. CDR3 coding DNA: TGTGCCAGCTGGGGGGGAGCCCGGCGAAGGAATGAGCAGTTCTTC. Translated: CASWGGARRRNEQFF.

This clonotype was detected ten times or more. The chain couples TRBV20-1 to TRBJ2-3, with D perhaps assigned TRBD1 or TRBD2 (5 bases each). The V gene's germline CDR1 is DFQATT and CDR2 SNEGSKA (reference sequence). The germline V and J ends were trimmed by 7 bases and 2 bases, with 13 bases remaining between them. The CDR3 totals 13 residues. CDR3 coding DNA: TGCAGTGGGTTAGGGACCCCCACAGATACGCAGTATTTT. This translates into CSGLGTPTDTQYF.

This clonotype was counted ten times or more. V is TRBV12-3 or TRBV12-4 and J is TRBJ1-1, with 8 positions matching TRBD1. The V and J ends lost 7 bases and 7 bases, in that order; junction bases with no gene match: 8. There are 13 residues in the CDR3. CDR3 loop: CASTNRGMDEAFF. The DNA for the CDR3 is TGTGCCAGCACGAACAGGGGGATGGATGAAGCTTTCTTT.

The chain employs TRBV10-3 and TRBJ2-1; 16 bases line up with TRBD2. Germline trimming cut 4 bases from V and 8 bases from J; bases unmatched to any gene: 8. The CDR3 length is 17 residues. Germline V gene sequence: CDR1 ENHRY, CDR2 SYGVKD. DNA of the CDR3: TGTGCCATCAGTGGGGGGACTAGCGGGGGGGACCGGGATGAGCAGTTCTTC. Residues: CAISGGTSGGDRDEQFF.

In its sample, this clonotype was seen a few times. The V call is TRBV5-5, the J call TRBJ1-6; TRBD1 is a possible D gene (5 bases). Germline CDR1 is SGHKS and CDR2 is YYEKEE (reference sequence). The CDR3 loop spans 14 amino acids. V shed 2 bases and J shed 9 bases, with 12 bases lying between them. CDR3 DNA sequence: TGTGCCAGCAGCTTAAGGGGTTTTAGTTCACCCCTCCACTTT. Translating it yields CASSLRGFSSPLHF.

V is TRBV24-1 and J is TRBJ2-3, with 7 bases identical to TRBD2. The CDR3 covers 15 residues. Per the germline V gene, CDR1 is KGHDR and CDR2 is SFDVKD. V lost 7 bases, J lost 3 bases, and 9 bases stayed unmatched. CDR3 loop: CATRPREGLTDTQYF. In DNA form, the CDR3 reads TGTGCCACCAGACCTAGGGAGGGCCTGACAGATACGCAGTATTTT.

This clonotype was counted ten times or more. The V and J genes are TRBV28 and TRBJ2-5, with 9 bases fitting TRBD2. Germline V gene lookup returns CDR1 MDHEN and CDR2 SYDVKM. The V segment lost 3 bases and the J segment 7 bases; nucleotides outside the gene matches: 15. CDR3 size: 17 residues. CDR3 DNA: TGTGCCAGCAGTTTGAGTAGCGGGAGTTTTTATCTAGGGACCCAGTACTTC. This translates into CASSLSSGSFYLGTQYF.

This CDR3 reads CASSRYSGTSYEQYF. The DNA of the CDR3 is TGTGCCAGCAGTAGGTATAGTGGGACATCCTACGAGCAGTACTTC. V and J are TRBV27 and TRBJ2-7; TRBD1 is a possible D gene (6 bases). Germline V gives CDR1 MNHEY, CDR2 SMNVEV (reference sequence). The CDR3 has 15 amino acids. V lost 5 bases and J lost 1, with 15 bases in between.

This clonotype has a count of ten or more. The chain uses TRBV18 and TRBJ2-1; D remains ambiguous. This CDR3 comprises 13 residues. The germline gives CDR1 KGHSH, CDR2 LQKENI. V dropped 5 bases and J dropped 6 bases, with 11 bases sitting between them. In DNA form, the CDR3 reads TGTGCCAGCTCAAGCCCTCTCGGCAATGAGCAGTTCTTC. Its translation is CASSSPLGNEQFF.

This chain links TRBV7-6 with TRBJ2-1, with D perhaps matching TRBD2 (5 bases). From germline, CDR1 is SGHVS and CDR2 FNYEAQ. The V end lost 0 bases, the J end lost 2 bases, and 8 bases lay between the germline ends. CDR3 length: 15 residues. The CDR3: CASSLAAVPYNEQFF. CDR3 DNA: TGTGCCAGCAGCTTAGCAGCGGTCCCCTACAATGAGCAGTTCTTC.

This clonotype was seen at least ten times. The gene calls are TRBV12-3 or TRBV12-4 and TRBJ2-1, with D tentatively TRBD2 (6 bases). There are 12 residues in the CDR3. Trimming removed 5 bases at V and 7 bases at J, with 9 bases between. The CDR3 DNA reads as TGTGCCAGCAGTAAAGGAGGGAATGAGCAGTTCTTC. Translated, it gives CASSKGGNEQFF.

The J gene is TRBJ1-6, the V gene TRBV18; no reliable D call. Germline CDR1 is KGHSH and CDR2 is LQKENI. V was clipped by 5 bases and J by 5 bases, with 10 bases between them. The CDR3 sequence is 14 residues long. In DNA form, the CDR3 reads TGTGCCAGCTCAGGCCCCCAGAATAATTCACCCCTCCACTTT. Protein sequence: CASSGPQNNSPLHF.

This clonotype appeared many times. This chain links TRBV20-1 with TRBJ2-7, with TRBD2 matching 14 bases. The CDR3 runs to 16 residues. Germline CDR1 reads DFQATT; CDR2 reads SNEGSKA (reference sequence). Germline trimming cut 4 bases from V and 4 bases from J; bases unmatched to any gene: 9. The CDR3: CSATPLGTSGSYEQYF. For the CDR3, the DNA is TGCAGTGCTACGCCCCTAGGGACTAGCGGGAGTTACGAGCAGTACTTC.

The chain carries TRBV29-1 and TRBJ2-7; D may correspond to TRBD1 or TRBD2 (5 bases each). The germline CDR1 and CDR2 sequences are SQVTM and ANQGSEA. Trimming stripped 3 bases from V and 5 bases from J, with 17 bases between. CDR3 length: 14 residues. In nucleotides, the CDR3 is TGCAGCGTTGAGACTGCGGGTGGGGCCAACGAGCAGTACTTC. Translation: CSVETAGGANEQYF.

This clonotype was picked up a small number of times. This sequence joins TRBV5-1 and TRBJ2-1; the D gene is possibly TRBD1 (5 bases). The CDR3 loop spans 15 amino acids. V was shortened by 2 bases and J by 7 bases, with 16 bases between the two germline ends. Germline V lookup: CDR1 SGHRS, CDR2 YFSETQ. CDR3 residues: CASSFAAGWGNEQFF. CDR3 nucleotides: TGCGCCAGCAGCTTCGCGGCAGGGTGGGGAAATGAGCAGTTCTTC. The full variable domain, rest sourced from reference TRBV5-1 and TRBJ2-1, is KAGVTQTPRYLIKTRGQQVTLSCSPISGHRSVSWYQQTPGQGLQFLFEYFSETQRNKGNFPGRFSGRQFSNSRSEMNVSTLELGDSALYLCASSFAAGWGNEQFFGPGTRLTVL.

The V gene is TRBV15, the J gene TRBJ1-4, with 7 bases lining up with TRBD1. Germline lookup yields CDR1 LNHNV and CDR2 YYDKDF (reference sequence). The CDR3 runs to 16 residues. The V gene end was trimmed by 5 bases and the J gene end by 5 bases; junction bases not matched to a gene: 11. The CDR3 protein is CATSRTRDSMNEKLFF. CDR3 coding DNA: TGTGCCACCAGCCGGACAAGGGACAGTATGAATGAAAAACTGTTTTTT.

This clonotype was seen ten or more times. The CDR3 loop reads CASSRKIAEGPYF. CDR3 bases: TGTGCCAGCAGCCGAAAAATTGCGGAGGGTCCCTACTTC. J is TRBJ2-7 and V is TRBV3-1; a possible D gene is TRBD2 (6 bases). The V gene's germline CDR1 is LGHDT and CDR2 YNNKEL (reference sequence). The ends were cut back, 4 bases at V and 13 bases at J, with 20 bases in the middle. The CDR3 loop spans 13 amino acids.

A word on this clonotype: A much larger clone differs from this one at a single base, so this may be a read error. No conserved phenylalanine or tryptophan ends this CDR3, so it is likely a read error. This sequence joins TRBV2 and TRBJ2-1, with 9 positions matching TRBD2. Trimming removed 7 bases from V and 1 base from J; junction bases left unmatched: 17. Germline CDR1 reads SNHLY; CDR2 reads FYNNEI. CDR3 length: 19 amino acids. The CDR3 DNA reads as TGTGCCAGCACCGAGCTCGTAGCGGGAGCAGTTGGGTCCTACAATGAGCAGTTCCTC. Translating it yields CASTELVAGAVGSYNEQFL.

The chain couples TRBV14 to TRBJ1-1; D not resolved. The ends were cut back, 0 bases at V and 6 bases at J, with 8 bases in the middle. CDR1 is SGHDN and CDR2 is FVKESK in the germline V gene. The CDR3 covers 13 residues. The CDR3 sequence is CASSQERVAEAFF. Written as DNA, the CDR3 is TGTGCCAGCAGCCAAGAACGGGTGGCTGAAGCTTTCTTT.

The sample holds a few counts of this clonotype. The CDR3 coding sequence is TGTGCCACCAGTGACATGGGGGGGGACAGGGGATACAATGAGCAGTTCTTC. It translates to CATSDMGGDRGYNEQFF. The chain carries TRBV24-1 and TRBJ2-1, with 10 bases fitting TRBD1. After removal of 4 bases from V and 4 bases from J, the junction contained 9 bases not matched to a gene. Germline-derived CDR1 and CDR2 are KGHDR and SFDVKD. The CDR3 is 17 residues long.

This clonotype was detected many times. The V gene is TRBV11-2, the J gene TRBJ2-1, with TRBD2 identical over 7 bases. The CDR3 is 15 residues long. V lost 0 bases to trimming and J lost 9 bases; unmatched junction nucleotides: 8. Germline-derived CDR1 and CDR2 are SGHAT and FQNNGV. CDR3 residues: CASSLEGGSFGEQFF. Here the CDR3 DNA reads TGTGCCAGCAGCTTAGAGGGCGGGAGCTTTGGTGAGCAGTTCTTC.

The table lists this clonotype with many counts. V usage is TRBV5-1 and J usage is TRBJ2-1; 7 bases fit TRBD2. The CDR3 covers 15 residues. After removal of 5 bases from V and 3 bases from J, the junction contained 8 bases not matched to a gene. Germline assignment: CDR1 SGHRS and CDR2 YFSETQ. CDR3 DNA: TGCGCCAGCAGTGTCGTAAAGCGGGGCTACAATGAGCAGTTCTTC. This gives the protein CASSVVKRGYNEQFF.

The table lists this clonotype with many counts. V usage is TRBV2 and J usage is TRBJ2-3; 14 bases match TRBD2. V shed 3 bases and J 0 bases; nucleotides not matched to a gene: 5. CDR1 is SNHLY, CDR2 FYNNEI, per germline. This CDR3 region has 18 residues. The CDR3 coding sequence is TGTGCCAGCAGTGAGGGACTAGCGGGAGTCTGGAGCACAGATACGCAGTATTTT. Translating gives CASSEGLAGVWSTDTQYF.

This clonotype has at least ten counts. The CDR3 is CASSFLGQNTEAFF. CDR3 sequence (DNA): TGTGCCAGCAGTTTTTTGGGGCAGAACACTGAAGCTTTCTTT. The V gene is TRBV6-9, the J gene TRBJ1-1; possibly TRBD1 for D (5 bases). Trimming took 4 bases from V and 1 from J, leaving 10 bases between them. The V gene's germline CDR1 is MNHGY and CDR2 SVAAGI. The CDR3 has 14 amino acids.

Worth noting for this clonotype: With a far larger clone one base away, a read error is the likely cause. The gene calls are TRBV18 and TRBJ2-4; D not certain. The J call may be incorrect, as the DNA end agrees better with TRBJ2-1. The germline V gene has CDR1 KGHSH and CDR2 LQKENI. This CDR3 has 11 amino acids. The CDR3 nucleotides are TGTGCCAGCTCTACTGCCCATGGGCAGTTCTTC. It yields the protein CASSTAHGQFF.